The 8 T cell receptor beta chains below come from one sample, sequenced in a study of Graves' ophthalmopathy and Graves' hyperthyroidism. Amplified TCR beta CDR3 regions were obtained using RNA transcripts as template. Following a first-round RT-PCR that used HTBI primers, a second-round multiplex PCR was carried out. TCRdb analysed the multiplex PCR reads with MiXCR anew, one entry per CDR3 protein. The sample has about 740,000 distinct CDR3 sequences, 40% seen once. Sequenced sample: peripheral blood. These receptors were taken from an adult man with Graves' ophthalmopathy.

This clonotype has a handful of counts. This chain connects TRBV25-1 to TRBJ1-5; D remains ambiguous. Germline assignment: CDR1 MGHDK and CDR2 SYGVNS. There are 15 residues in the CDR3. Trimming removed 4 bases at V and 2 bases at J, with 12 bases between. CDR3: CASSARSEGNQPQHF. The CDR3 region has the DNA TGTGCCAGCAGTGCTAGGTCCGAGGGCAATCAGCCCCAGCATTTT.

In this sample, this clonotype turned up many times. The CDR3, as DNA: TGTGCCAGCAGCTTAGGCCCCCGGAATGGGGAGCTGTTTTTT. Translation gives CASSLGPRNGELFF. The V gene is TRBV7-2, the J gene TRBJ2-2; D uncertain. CDR1 is SGHTA and CDR2 is FQGNSA in the germline V gene. CDR3 length: 14 amino acids. The V gene lost 1 base and the J gene lost 8 bases, with 11 bases spanning the gap.

This clonotype was seen ten or more times. The rearrangement uses TRBV7-8 and TRBJ1-1, with TRBD1 matching over 10 bases. Germline assignment: CDR1 SGHVS and CDR2 FQNEAQ. The CDR3 covers 15 residues. The junction had 7 bases not matched to a gene; V was cut back by 5 bases and J by 4 bases. CDR3 sequence (DNA): TGTGCCAGCAGCGCAAGACAGGGGGCAGGCACTGAAGCTTTCTTT. Its translation: CASSARQGAGTEAFF.

This clonotype was recorded at least ten times. The chain employs TRBV10-2 and TRBJ2-7; D unclear. The V end was cut by 2 bases, the J end by 2 bases, with 7 bases between. This CDR3 contains 13 residues. Per germline, CDR1 WSHSY and CDR2 SAAADI. CDR3 sequence: CASSEVRTYEQYF. CDR3 in DNA: TGCGCCAGCAGTGAGGTACGGACCTACGAGCAGTACTTC.

V is TRBV9 and J is TRBJ1-3, with 8 bases fitting TRBD1. The CDR3 has 14 residues. Germline CDR1 SGDLS, CDR2 YYNGEE. Trimming at V came to 3 bases and at J to 6 bases, leaving 5 bases not matched to a gene. The CDR3, as DNA: TGTGCCAGCAGCGAGACGACAGGGGCAAACACCATATATTTT. It translates to CASSETTGANTIYF.

This clonotype was observed a handful of times. The J gene is TRBJ2-7, the V gene TRBV20-1; weak D call: TRBD1 (6 bases). This CDR3 region has 13 residues. Germline CDR1 DFQATT, CDR2 SNEGSKA (reference sequence). V lost 5 bases and J 0 bases, leaving 11 bases between the germline ends. The CDR3 region has the DNA TGCAGTGCTCCGGGACACAGCTCCTACGAGCAGTACTTC. This sequence encodes CSAPGHSSYEQYF.

This clonotype appeared many times. The rearrangement joins TRBV7-6 to TRBJ1-1; TRBD1 matches 7 bases. Germline V gene lookup returns CDR1 SGHVS and CDR2 FNYEAQ. The V gene end was trimmed by 5 bases and the J gene end by 1 base; junction bases not matched to a gene: 7. CDR3 length equals 15 residues. The CDR3: CASSERQGTNTEAFF. The CDR3 bases are TGTGCCAGCAGCGAACGACAGGGAACGAACACTGAAGCTTTCTTT. Based on the CDR3 plus reference TRBV7-6 and TRBJ1-1, the full variable domain is GAGVSQSPRYKVTKRGQDVALRCDPISGHVSLYWYRQALGQGPEFLTYFNYEAQQDKSGLPNDRFSAERPEGSISTLTIQRTEQRDSAMYRCASSERQGTNTEAFFGQGTRLTVV.

This clonotype appeared many times. The chain uses TRBV2 and TRBJ1-2, with 7 bases fitting TRBD1. This CDR3 has 15 residues. V shed 5 bases, J shed 5 bases, and the junction held 11 bases outside the gene matches. The V gene's germline CDR1 is SNHLY and CDR2 FYNNEI. CDR3 amino acids: CASSPRQGGFYGYTF. The DNA of the CDR3 is TGTGCCAGCAGTCCCAGACAGGGAGGGTTTTATGGCTACACCTTC.